This T cell receptor (beta chain) was observed in a study of regulatory T cells in long-lasting Graves disease. Regarding time point: newly diagnosed GD, antithyroid drugs for less than 3 months. TCR sequences were obtained from RNA taken from PBMCs. Many counts were recorded for this clonotype. Its antigen is not identified. Germline CDR1 is SEHNR and CDR2 is FQNEAQ (reference sequence). The CDR3 extends over 15 amino acids. V lost 6 bases, J lost 1 base, and 15 bases lay in between. Building the TCR beta libraries relied on iRepertoire HTBI primers, and CDR3 regions underwent Arm-PCR. MiXCR was run by TCRdb on the multiplex PCR reads, yielding one entry per CDR3 protein. This sample carries about 210,000 distinct CDR3 sequences, roughly a fifth of them seen once, and the ten largest clones take 12%. General study points: TRBV28, TRBJ1-2 and TRBJ2-5 were favored in persistent disease.

These data are also associated with another study on T cells in Graves' hyperthyroidism and ophthalmopathy. That source reports: Each diagnosis drew on symptoms, thyroxine, TRAb, thyroid ultrasound and orbital computed tomography findings.

The receptor's source is a woman aged 25 to 39 with Graves disease. The V call is TRBV7-9, the J call TRBJ1-1; D gene ambiguous. The sample in question was peripheral blood mononuclear cells (PBMCs), obtained at new diagnosis, from a patient treated with antithyroid drugs. The chain's CDR3 is CASSYPGGTNTEAFF. The CDR3 DNA is TGTGCCAGCAGTTATCCAGGAGGCACGAACACTGAAGCTTTCTTT.